The 6 T cell receptor beta chains reported below all come from one sample, sequenced in a study of cytomegalovirus exposure and HLA in healthy donors (TCRdb year 2017). The library was generated by the immunoSEQ multiplex PCR assay. The multiplex PCR relied on a mix of 60 forward primers for TCR Vbeta segments and 13 reverse primers for TCR Jbeta segments. TCRdb took this table from immuneACCESS and kept in-frame rearrangements with V and J called. Such tables lack part of the clones; where checked against another copy, unresolved V genes explain under half of the gap, and the rest is unexplained. The sample has roughly 200,000 clones on record, roughly 85% of them singletons. In total, the top ten clones hold less than 2.5% of the sample. Specimen: PBMCs. The receptors stem from a woman in her fifties or sixties in good health and CMV-seronegative.

The rearrangement joins TRBV18 to TRBJ2-7; tentative D call: TRBD2 (5 bases). Germline V CDR1 and CDR2: KGHSH, LQKENI. Trimming stripped 2 bases from V and 1 base from J, with 9 bases between. CDR3 length: 14 residues. The CDR3 nucleotides read TGTGCCAGCTCACCAAGGAGCGGTTCCTACGAGCAGTACTTC. Encoded protein: CASSPRSGSYEQYF.

V and J are TRBV19 and TRBJ1-6; 12 nucleotides line up with TRBD1. The CDR3 has 18 residues. Germline loops: CDR1 LNHDA, CDR2 SQIVND (reference sequence). The V gene end was trimmed by 6 bases and the J gene end by 3 bases; junction bases not matched to a gene: 9. The CDR3 bases are TGTGCCAGTAGCCCGGGACAGGGGGCGATCGGCTATAATTCACCCCTCCACTTT. This gives the protein CASSPGQGAIGYNSPLHF.

This rearrangement joins TRBV5-6 to TRBJ2-5; no firm D call. The CDR3 consists of 13 residues. The V end was cut by 5 bases, the J end by 1 base, with 9 bases between. CDR1 is SGHDT and CDR2 is YYEEEE in the germline V gene. CDR3 sequence: CASRKRSQETQYF. CDR3 coding DNA: TGTGCCAGCAGAAAGCGAAGCCAAGAGACCCAGTACTTC.

The chain joins TRBV18 to TRBJ1-1; D is perhaps TRBD1 (6 bases). The CDR3 spans 14 residues. V dropped 3 bases and J dropped 10 bases, with 18 bases sitting between them. In germline, CDR1 is KGHSH, CDR2 LQKENI. The CDR3 loop reads CASSPPGGGTRAFF. DNA of the CDR3: TGTGCCAGCTCACCCCCCGGGGGCGGGACTAGAGCTTTCTTT.

This clone was counted a few times. The CDR3 sequence: CASSLAFTGAYEQYF. DNA for the CDR3: TGTGCCAGCAGCTTAGCGTTTACAGGGGCCTACGAGCAGTACTTC. V usage is TRBV7-8 and J usage is TRBJ2-7, with 7 positions matching TRBD1. Per germline, CDR1 SGHVS and CDR2 FQNEAQ. With V trimmed by 0 bases and J by 2 bases, 4 bases remained unmatched. The CDR3 is made up of 15 amino acids.

The chain couples TRBV20-1 to TRBJ2-7, with TRBD1 matching over 9 bases. Germline V gene lookup returns CDR1 DFQATT and CDR2 SNEGSKA (reference sequence). V was pared by 6 bases and J by 11 bases, with 8 bases of the junction left unmatched. This CDR3 is 11 amino acids long. CDR3 DNA sequence: TGCAGTGCGAAGACCCGACAGGGGGAGTACTTC. Protein product: CSAKTRQGEYF.